This TCR beta chain was recorded in a study of blood T cell repertoires in COVID-19 (dated by TCRdb to between 2020 and 2021). At the level of the whole study: Samples covering the acute and convalescent phases of COVID-19 were provided by collaborators in the United States, Italy and Spain. The material from the prospective study consisted of cDNA or gDNA derived from T cells, B-cell-depleted T cells, or PBMCs. The dataset comprised deeply sampled blood TCRbeta repertoires from subjects exposed to, actively infected with, or recovered from COVID-19. The repertoires were made available in a free public database intended to serve as a resource for research on the immune response to SARS-CoV-2. Samples were obtained from the ongoing ImmuneRACE study (first 160 participants) and from 1,000 to 1,500 subjects provided by 6 global collaborators. Sample metadata almost always included a de-identified subject ID, COVID-19 status, age in years and sex. Where available, HLA class I and class II types were taken from metadata supplied by the sample provider and were not determined by assay-based typing. General findings and caveats noted by the study authors: Clinical and demographic metadata were provided uncurated, with the amount varying by source and participant.

Concerning this clone: No cognate antigen has been identified for it. The input lacks base qualities; no much larger clone sits a single base away.

CDR1 and CDR2 were assigned from the germline V gene as MDHEN and SYDVKM. V is shortened by 4 bases, J by 0 bases, and the region joining them spans 12 bases. The CDR3 runs 15 residues from the cysteine to the phenylalanine. The kept DNA is CDR3 alone, 45 bases in frame from the first base. Each collaborating institution followed its own protocols to collect whole blood in K2EDTA tubes. For TCRbeta analysis, collaborator samples were shipped as frozen whole blood, as isolated PBMCs, or as DNA extracted from either sample type. The immunoSEQ Assay, a bias-controlled multiplex PCR, was used to amplify TCRbeta CDR3 regions from genomic DNA. On the study's bioinformatics: The number of nucleated cells in each sample was estimated by amplification of reference gene primers within the assay. To quantify the absolute abundance of each unique TCRbeta CDR3 rearrangement, sequence reads were collapsed and filtered. Productive Simpson clonality was computed per sample as the square root of Simpson's diversity index over productive rearrangements. TCRdb took this table from immuneACCESS and kept in-frame rearrangements with V and J called. Such tables lack part of the clones; where checked against another copy, unresolved V genes explain under half of the gap, and the rest is unexplained. The V and J calls and the clone size are those of that table, but D and trimming were determined from the DNA. Present in this sample are some 97,000 clones, roughly 86% of which were seen just once. The ten biggest clones cover under 7% of the sample.

What was sequenced was peripheral blood. The origin of this receptor is an older woman with acute or convalescent COVID-19. The chain couples TRBV28 to TRBJ1-1; the D region possibly corresponds to TRBD1 (6 bases align). The nucleotide sequence is TGTGCCAGCAGTTCCCACGGACAGCTGAACACTGAAGCTTTCTTT. Its coded protein is CASSSHGQLNTEAFF.